The next 20 T cell receptor beta chains were all read from a single sample in a study of blood T cell repertoires in COVID-19. TCRdb's table, derived via immunoSEQ multiplex PCR, lists solely in-frame clones and lacks some. The repertoire consists of 20,000 to 25,000 clones, with 70% to 90% occurring once and the leading ten covering roughly 3.8%. Sequencing was done on a sample of peripheral blood. The receptors here all came from a man aged 50-60 years with active COVID-19.

The gene calls are TRBV30 and TRBJ2-3; D gene unclear. V gave up 4 bases and J gave up 2 bases, with 10 bases separating them. This CDR3 region has 13 residues. Germline V gene data show CDR1 as GTSNPN and CDR2 as SVGIG (reference sequence). The CDR3 protein is CAWTRIVTDTQYF. For the CDR3, the DNA is TGTGCCTGGACCAGGATAGTCACAGATACGCAGTATTTT.

Only a few counts were recorded for this clone. The chain couples TRBV24-1 to TRBJ1-1; D is possibly TRBD1 (6 bases). The germline V gene has CDR1 KGHDR and CDR2 SFDVKD. Trimming shortened V by 0 bases and J by 4 bases, and 14 bases separated the two germline ends. The CDR3 is 16 amino acids. CDR3 sequence: CATSDLLQGSATEAFF. The DNA of the CDR3 is TGTGCCACCAGTGATTTGCTACAGGGATCGGCCACTGAAGCTTTCTTT.

The rearrangement links TRBV6-5 to TRBJ2-1, with D possibly TRBD1 on 5 matching bases. This CDR3 contains 12 residues. Germline CDR1 MNHEY, CDR2 SVGAGI. V lost 8 bases and J 2 bases, leaving 7 bases between the germline ends. CDR3 region: CASGATYNEQFF. In nucleotides, the CDR3 is TGTGCCAGCGGGGCAACCTACAATGAGCAGTTCTTC.

This clone was counted a single time. The chain uses TRBV10-3 and TRBJ1-1; weak D call: TRBD1 (6 bases). Deletions cut 0 bases from V and 7 bases from J, with 18 bases between. Germline CDR1 ENHRY, CDR2 SYGVKD. There are 16 residues in the CDR3. CDR3 loop: CAISESVGQGFGEAFF. CDR3 nucleotide sequence: TGTGCCATCAGTGAGTCGGTCGGGCAGGGGTTTGGTGAAGCTTTCTTT.

J is TRBJ2-3 and V is TRBV2, with D unclear. CDR1 and CDR2 (germline): SNHLY, FYNNEI. V lost 3 bases, J lost 2 bases, and 6 bases lay in between. This CDR3 region has 13 residues. CDR3 in amino acids: CASSDPFTDTQYF. For the CDR3, the DNA is TGTGCCAGCAGTGACCCGTTCACAGATACGCAGTATTTT.

This clone was seen once. V and J are TRBV5-1 and TRBJ2-7, with TRBD1 matching 9 bases. The CDR3 has 14 amino acids. CDR1 is SGHRS, CDR2 YFSETQ, per germline. The trim removed 4 bases at V and 5 bases at J, leaving 7 bases unmatched. CDR3 protein: CASSPDRGIDEQYF. In nucleotides, the CDR3 is TGCGCCAGCAGCCCCGACAGGGGGATAGACGAGCAGTACTTC.

J is TRBJ1-2 and V is TRBV4-3; TRBD1 agrees at 9 bases. This CDR3 contains 15 residues. Germline V lookup: CDR1 LGHNA, CDR2 YSLEER. V dropped 4 bases and J dropped 2; count of bases not matched to a gene: 5. The CDR3 DNA follows: TGCGCCAGCAGCCTAATCGGACAGGGGAACTATGGCTACACCTTC. Amino acids: CASSLIGQGNYGYTF.

The V and J genes are TRBV18 and TRBJ1-5; TRBD1 matches at 9 bases. Germline V CDR1 and CDR2: KGHSH, LQKENI. There are 15 residues in the CDR3. V was clipped by 5 bases and J by 0 bases; unmatched bases: 2. In DNA form, the CDR3 reads TGTGCCAGCTCATCACAGGGGGCTAGCAATCAGCCCCAGCATTTT. This gives the protein CASSSQGASNQPQHF.

Here the CDR3 reads CASSLVRDRGLYGYTF. The CDR3 nucleotides read TGTGCCAGCAGCTTAGTTCGGGACAGGGGGCTATATGGCTACACCTTC. The V and J genes are TRBV7-8 and TRBJ1-2, with 12 nucleotides matching TRBD1. The CDR3 is 16 amino acids. The trim removed 1 base at V and 5 bases at J, leaving 5 bases unmatched. In germline, CDR1 is SGHVS, CDR2 FQNEAQ. The variable domain in full, completed from reference TRBV7-8 and TRBJ1-2, reads GAGVSQSPRYKVAKRGQDVALRCDPISGHVSLFWYQQALGQGPEFLTYFQNEAQLDKSGLPSDRFFAERPEGSVSTLKIQRTQQEDSAVYLCASSLVRDRGLYGYTFGSGTRLTVV.

The chain carries TRBV19 and TRBJ1-2; no clear D. This CDR3 region has 13 residues. Trimming removed 11 bases from V and 7 bases from J, with 20 bases in between. Germline CDR1 reads LNHDA; CDR2 reads SQIVND (reference sequence). The DNA for the CDR3 is TGTGCCTTCCTACCCCGTGTTCGGTCTGGCTACACCTTC. Residues: CAFLPRVRSGYTF.

The chain joins TRBV5-6 to TRBJ2-7; 10 nucleotides line up with TRBD1. The CDR3 contains 14 residues. CDR1 is SGHDT, CDR2 YYEEEE, per germline. V was pared by 4 bases and J by 6 bases, with 7 bases of the junction left unmatched. CDR3: CASSPGTGDLEQYF. The CDR3 coding sequence is TGTGCCAGCAGCCCCGGGACAGGGGACCTCGAGCAGTACTTC.

V gene TRBV6-5 combines with J gene TRBJ2-7, with D maybe TRBD1 (6 bases). V lost 5 bases to trimming and J lost 0 bases, with 14 bases between them. Germline CDR1 is MNHEY and CDR2 is SVGAGI. The CDR3 contains 15 residues. The CDR3 DNA sequence: TGTGCCAGCAGTCCCGGGACAACGAGCTCCTACGAGCAGTACTTC. Translation: CASSPGTTSSYEQYF.

The chain couples TRBV5-1 to TRBJ1-1; TRBD1 agrees at 10 bases. The CDR3 runs 15 residues. Germline V lookup: CDR1 SGHRS, CDR2 YFSETQ. V was clipped by 0 bases and J by 8 bases; unmatched bases: 7. The CDR3 loop is CASSLGETGGNEAFF. In DNA form, the CDR3 reads TGCGCCAGCAGCTTGGGGGAGACAGGGGGCAACGAAGCTTTCTTT.

There are a few counts of this clone. The V and J genes are TRBV2 and TRBJ1-5; D possibly corresponds to TRBD1 (6 bases). Trimming left V 5 bases short and J 2 bases short, with 13 bases between. Germline V CDR1 and CDR2: SNHLY, FYNNEI. This CDR3 region has 15 residues. CDR3 sequence reads: CASSSTGNGNQPQHF. The CDR3, as DNA: TGTGCCAGCAGTTCCACAGGGAATGGCAATCAGCCCCAGCATTTT.

V is TRBV7-9 and J is TRBJ2-5, with 7 bases identical to TRBD1. Unmatched junction bases numbered 0, after V lost 4 bases and J lost 4 bases. CDR1 is SEHNR and CDR2 is FQNEAQ in the germline V gene (reference sequence). The CDR3 runs to 12 residues. CDR3 residues: CASSYRGETQYF. The CDR3 DNA reads as TGTGCCAGCAGCTACAGGGGAGAGACCCAGTACTTC.

The rearrangement joins TRBV7-2 to TRBJ1-5; TRBD1 matches at 10 bases. The CDR3 covers 15 residues. Germline V gene data show CDR1 as SGHTA and CDR2 as FQGNSA. After removal of 6 bases from V and 7 bases from J, the junction contained 9 bases not matched to a gene. As DNA, the CDR3 is TGTGCCAGCAGTACCGGGACAGGGGAGTTGCAGCCCCAGCATTTT. Protein: CASSTGTGELQPQHF.

The DNA for the CDR3 is TGCGCCAGCAGCTTGGAAGGGGGCACAGATACGCAGTATTTT. Protein: CASSLEGGTDTQYF. The genes are TRBV5-1 and TRBJ2-3; a weak D match, TRBD1 (5 bases). Germline V gene lookup returns CDR1 SGHRS and CDR2 YFSETQ. This CDR3 is 14 amino acids long. Trimming took off 0 bases at V and 1 base at J, with 6 bases between the two ends.

The rearrangement uses TRBV27 and TRBJ2-3; 10 nucleotides line up with TRBD1. CDR1 is MNHEY, CDR2 SMNVEV, per germline (reference sequence). The CDR3 has 16 amino acids. V shed 9 bases and J 4 bases; nucleotides not matched to a gene: 13. The CDR3 loop is CASRIGQGVDSDTQYF. The CDR3 DNA follows: TGTGCCAGTAGGATAGGACAGGGGGTTGATTCAGATACGCAGTATTTT.

V is TRBV23-1 and J is TRBJ1-2, with no clear D. TRBV23-1 is an open reading frame, and its role is uncertain. The V gene lost 7 bases and the J gene lost 2 bases, with 14 bases spanning the gap. The length of the CDR3 is 14 residues. The CDR3: CASTQTTPNYGYTF. CDR3 DNA: TGCGCCAGCACCCAGACAACCCCGAACTATGGCTACACCTTC.

The genes are TRBV7-2 and TRBJ2-3, with 10 bases lining up with TRBD2. The CDR3 has 15 residues. The V gene end was trimmed by 5 bases and the J gene end by 3 bases; junction bases not matched to a gene: 5. CDR1 and CDR2 from the germline V gene are SGHTA and FQGNSA. CDR3 residues: CASSQSGGATDTQYF. CDR3 DNA: TGTGCCAGCAGCCAAAGCGGGGGGGCAACAGATACGCAGTATTTT. The variable domain in full, completed from reference TRBV7-2 and TRBJ2-3, reads GAGVSQSPSNKVTEKGKDVELRCDPISGHTALYWYRQSLGQGLEFLIYFQGNSAPDKSGLPSDRFSAERTGGSVSTLTIQRTQQEDSAVYLCASSQSGGATDTQYFGPGTRLTVL.